The 25 T cell receptor beta chains below come from one sample, sequenced in a study of T cells after yellow fever vaccination (dated by TCRdb to between 2017 and 2020). Library construction relied on 5' RACE. Data came from an Illumina HiSeq 2500. The raw public data were reprocessed by TCRdb itself: fastp quality trimming at Q25, MiXCR clonotype calling, in-frame beta chains only. Rows with one shared CDR3 protein collapse into an entry with the most common genes and DNA. The sample table records 250,000 to 350,000 distinct CDR3 sequences; 6.8% of these occur just once. The leading ten clones occupy 15% to 20% of the sample. The treatment or condition label for this specimen denotes: live attenuated yellow fever vaccine strain. This specimen was PBMCs, taken more than 40 days after the first yellow fever vaccination. These receptors were obtained from a man aged 18-30 years who received the YFV17D yellow fever vaccine.

V gene TRBV5-1 combines with J gene TRBJ2-2, with D possibly being TRBD2 (6 bases). This CDR3 is 15 amino acids long. Germline CDR1 and CDR2: SGHRS and YFSETQ. Trimming stripped 4 bases from V and 7 bases from J, with 17 bases between. The chain's CDR3 is CASSRIGGKVGELFF. The CDR3 DNA reads TGCGCCAGCAGCCGCATCGGGGGTAAAGTCGGGGAGCTGTTTTTT.

This rearrangement joins TRBV3-1 to TRBJ1-1; no firm D call. Germline CDR1 is LGHDT and CDR2 is YNNKEL (reference sequence). V was pared by 1 base and J by 1 base, with 13 bases between. CDR3 length: 16 amino acids. CDR3 bases: TGTGCCAGCAGCCAAGGGGTGCTGGGAAAGAACACTGAAGCTTTCTTT. Its translation: CASSQGVLGKNTEAFF. The whole variable domain, filled in from reference TRBV3-1 and TRBJ1-1, reads DTAVSQTPKYLVTQMGNDKSIKCEQNLGHDTMYWYKQDSKKFLKIMFSYNNKELIINETVPNRFSPKSPDKAHLNLHINSLELGDSAVYFCASSQGVLGKNTEAFFGQGTRLTVV.

The chain links TRBV7-9 to TRBJ2-4; 8 bases line up with TRBD1. Germline values: CDR1 SEHNR, CDR2 FQNEAQ (reference sequence). The CDR3 is 15 amino acids. Trimming cost V 6 bases and J 4 bases; bases outside gene matches: 8. This CDR3 is CASRLAGGAKNIQYF. CDR3 sequence (DNA): TGTGCCAGCAGGTTGGCAGGGGGCGCGAAAAACATTCAGTACTTC.

This clonotype showed up just a few times. V and J are TRBV18 and TRBJ2-5; no clear D gene. V was cut by 8 bases and J by 1 base, with 5 bases left in between. The germline CDR1 and CDR2 sequences are KGHSH and LQKENI. The CDR3 contains 11 residues. The CDR3 nucleotides read TGTGCCAGCACGATCCAAGAGACCCAGTACTTC. This gives the protein CASTIQETQYF.

Only a few counts were recorded for this clonotype. The chain carries TRBV29-1 and TRBJ2-1; no definite D call. The ends were cut back, 4 bases at V and 0 bases at J, with 13 bases in the middle. The CDR3 runs to 15 residues. CDR1 and CDR2 (germline): SQVTM, ANQGSEA. CDR3 region: CSVAGSRGSYNEQFF. The CDR3, as DNA: TGCAGCGTTGCTGGGTCTCGCGGCTCCTACAATGAGCAGTTCTTC.

This clonotype was picked up many times. The chain employs TRBV5-1 and TRBJ2-7; 7 bases line up with TRBD1. Looked up from germline, CDR1 is SGHRS and CDR2 is YFSETQ. Trimming took 6 bases from V and 2 from J; bases not matched to a gene: 8. The CDR3 is 14 residues long. The CDR3 region is CASTLQGSPYEQYF. The CDR3 DNA follows: TGCGCCAGCACTTTACAGGGGTCTCCCTACGAGCAGTACTTC.

The gene calls are TRBV20-1 and TRBJ2-5, with TRBD2 matching 9 bases. V lost 6 bases and J lost 3; bases outside the gene matches: 14. Per the germline V gene, CDR1 is DFQATT and CDR2 is SNEGSKA (reference sequence). CDR3 length: 16 residues. The CDR3 DNA sequence: TGCAGTGCAGAGGACTATCGAGCGGGGGGCGAAGAGACCCAGTACTTC. Translating it yields CSAEDYRAGGEETQYF.

In this sample, this clonotype turned up a few times. The V and J genes are TRBV19 and TRBJ2-1; D might be TRBD1 or TRBD2, each matching 5 bases. The CDR3 is 16 amino acids. In germline, CDR1 is LNHDA, CDR2 SQIVND (reference sequence). V gave up 4 bases and J gave up 7 bases, with 20 bases separating them. CDR3 sequence (DNA): TGTGCCAGTAGTACCCCGTCCCGGGACCCGGGTAATGAGCAGTTCTTC. It translates to CASSTPSRDPGNEQFF.

This chain uses TRBV5-4 with TRBJ2-5, with D perhaps TRBD2 (6 bases). CDR1 SGHNT and CDR2 YYREEE come from the germline V gene (reference sequence). Trimming removed 3 bases from V and 2 bases from J, with 17 bases in between. The CDR3 covers 16 residues. The CDR3: CASSWMPGTPQETQYF. The CDR3 region has the DNA TGTGCCAGCAGCTGGATGCCCGGGACTCCTCAAGAGACCCAGTACTTC.

This clonotype was detected a few times. For the CDR3, the DNA is TGTGCCAGCAGCCAAGAATGGGGGATGGGCTACGAGCAGTACTTC. Amino acids: CASSQEWGMGYEQYF. The V and J genes are TRBV3-1 and TRBJ2-7; D may correspond to TRBD1 or TRBD2 (5 bases each). The germline V gene encodes CDR1 LGHDT and CDR2 YNNKEL (reference sequence). This CDR3 comprises 15 residues. Trimming took off 0 bases at V and 3 bases at J, with 12 bases between the two ends.

This clonotype was observed a handful of times. The chain uses TRBV5-1 and TRBJ2-2; no firm D call. Trimming shortened V by 4 bases and J by 0 bases, and 13 bases separated the two germline ends. The CDR3 extends over 16 amino acids. Germline V gene lookup returns CDR1 SGHRS and CDR2 YFSETQ. This chain's CDR3 is CASSLRTVTNTGELFF. As DNA, the CDR3 is TGCGCCAGCAGCCTCCGGACGGTCACGAACACCGGGGAGCTGTTTTTT.

This clonotype was recorded a few times. This chain links TRBV6-1 with TRBJ2-5; D not resolved. The CDR3 is made up of 16 amino acids. Trimming pared 6 bases from V and 2 bases from J, leaving 19 bases between. CDR1 and CDR2 from the germline V gene are MNHNS and SASEGT. The CDR3 here is CASSHTLPQKQETQYF. In nucleotides, the CDR3 is TGTGCCAGCAGCCACACCCTGCCTCAGAAACAAGAGACCCAGTACTTC.

This clonotype turned up a few times. V is TRBV29-1 and J is TRBJ1-1, with D tentatively TRBD1 (5 bases). V lost 4 bases, J lost 4 bases, and 13 bases lay in between. Germline V gene sequence: CDR1 SQVTM, CDR2 ANQGSEA. The CDR3 runs to 13 residues. DNA for the CDR3: TGCAGCGTTGTTGGCAGGGAATCCACTGAAGCTTTCTTT. It yields the protein CSVVGRESTEAFF.

This clonotype has ten or more counts. The chain joins TRBV5-1 to TRBJ2-2, with 9 bases that match TRBD1. Unmatched junction bases numbered 12, after V lost 7 bases and J lost 5 bases. The length of the CDR3 is 16 residues. CDR1 SGHRS and CDR2 YFSETQ come from the germline V gene. CDR3 bases: TGCGCCAGCGGGGCTTCGGGGACAGGGAAGACCGGGGAGCTGTTTTTT. This gives the protein CASGASGTGKTGELFF.

This sequence joins TRBV6-1 and TRBJ1-6; D remains ambiguous. V lost 6 bases to trimming and J lost 0 bases, with 12 bases between them. Per the germline V gene, CDR1 is MNHNS and CDR2 is SASEGT. This CDR3 spans 16 amino acids. The CDR3 spells CASRRDPSSYNSPLHF. Written as DNA, the CDR3 is TGTGCCAGCAGGCGAGACCCCAGCTCCTATAATTCACCCCTCCACTTT.

This clonotype was recorded a few times. The J gene is TRBJ2-1, the V gene TRBV11-2; 14 bases agree with TRBD2. Per the germline V gene, CDR1 is SGHAT and CDR2 is FQNNGV. V was clipped by 5 bases and J by 0 bases; unmatched bases: 6. This CDR3 comprises 18 residues. CDR3 in DNA: TGTGCCAGCAGCCCGGGACTAGCGGGGGTGAGCTCCTACAATGAGCAGTTCTTC. It is translated as CASSPGLAGVSSYNEQFF.

This clonotype came up a few times. The gene calls are TRBV11-2 and TRBJ2-3; D gene ambiguous. CDR3 size: 15 residues. In germline, CDR1 is SGHAT, CDR2 FQNNGV. V lost 3 bases and J 4 bases, leaving 14 bases between the germline ends. CDR3 amino acids: CASSFNWDKADTQYF. The DNA for the CDR3 is TGTGCCAGCAGCTTTAACTGGGATAAAGCAGATACGCAGTATTTT.

In its sample, this clonotype was seen many times. The chain is built from TRBV4-2 and TRBJ1-1; a possible D gene is TRBD1 (5 bases). The CDR3 spans 15 residues. The V end was cut by 0 bases, the J end by 2 bases, with 10 bases between. Germline values: CDR1 LGHNA, CDR2 YNFKEQ. CDR3 amino acids: CASSQDGGENTEAFF. Written as DNA, the CDR3 is TGTGCCAGCAGCCAAGATGGGGGAGAAAACACTGAAGCTTTCTTT.

This clonotype was counted between two and nine times. The chain couples TRBV7-2 to TRBJ2-3; D perhaps matches TRBD2 (7 bases). The germline V and J ends were trimmed by 8 bases and 4 bases, with 13 bases remaining between them. Germline values: CDR1 SGHTA, CDR2 FQGNSA. This CDR3 is 13 amino acids long. As DNA, the CDR3 is TGTGCCAGCCGGGGGGCTAGCCCAGATACGCAGTATTTT. Translated, it gives CASRGASPDTQYF.

Ten or more counts support this clonotype. The rearrangement uses TRBV28 and TRBJ2-5, with TRBD2 matching 9 bases. This CDR3 comprises 15 residues. Trimming took 6 bases from V and 2 from J; bases not matched to a gene: 7. Per the germline V gene, CDR1 is MDHEN and CDR2 is SYDVKM. The CDR3: CASSSGSGGQETQYF. In DNA, the CDR3 is TGTGCCAGCAGCTCGGGTAGCGGGGGACAAGAGACCCAGTACTTC.

This clonotype was seen ten or more times. V and J are TRBV3-1 and TRBJ2-2; D remains unclear. This CDR3 comprises 13 residues. The V gene lost 1 base and the J gene lost 1 base, with 1 base spanning the gap. Germline V gene lookup returns CDR1 LGHDT and CDR2 YNNKEL (reference sequence). CDR3 amino acids: CASSQGNTGELFF. The CDR3 DNA sequence: TGTGCCAGCAGCCAAGGGAACACCGGGGAGCTGTTTTTT.

This clonotype was detected ten times or more. The chain is built from TRBV7-9 and TRBJ2-7; D is unresolved. The CDR3 covers 13 residues. Germline CDR1 SEHNR, CDR2 FQNEAQ (reference sequence). Between the trimmed V and J ends, which lost 5 bases and 2 bases, there was a span of 10 bases. CDR3 nucleotide sequence: TGTGCCAGCAGCCGGAGTGGGACCTACGAGCAGTACGTC. This encodes CASSRSGTYEQYV.

This chain joins TRBV7-2 and TRBJ2-7; 8 bases align to TRBD2. Germline CDR1 SGHTA, CDR2 FQGNSA. Trimming at V came to 5 bases and at J to 7 bases, leaving 10 bases not matched to a gene. This CDR3 region has 14 residues. The DNA for the CDR3 is TGTGCCAGCAGCCCCGGACTAGCCTCGGGTGAGCAGTACTTC. Its translation: CASSPGLASGEQYF.

This chain uses TRBV20-1 with TRBJ2-5, with 15 bases identical to TRBD2. Unmatched junction bases numbered 8, after V lost 5 bases and J lost 7 bases. CDR3 length equals 15 residues. Germline assignment: CDR1 DFQATT and CDR2 SNEGSKA (reference sequence). The CDR3 loop reads CSAPTGLAGGSTQYF. As DNA, the CDR3 is TGCAGTGCTCCAACGGGACTAGCGGGGGGTTCGACCCAGTACTTC.

The CDR3 region has the DNA TGTGCCAGCAGCTTAGTAGGACAGGGCGTCAATGAGCAGTTCTTC. It codes for CASSLVGQGVNEQFF. V and J are TRBV7-2 and TRBJ2-1, with TRBD1 matching over 8 bases. Germline CDR1 and CDR2: SGHTA and FQGNSA. CDR3 length: 15 residues. J lost 6 bases, V lost 1 base, and 5 bases had no gene match.